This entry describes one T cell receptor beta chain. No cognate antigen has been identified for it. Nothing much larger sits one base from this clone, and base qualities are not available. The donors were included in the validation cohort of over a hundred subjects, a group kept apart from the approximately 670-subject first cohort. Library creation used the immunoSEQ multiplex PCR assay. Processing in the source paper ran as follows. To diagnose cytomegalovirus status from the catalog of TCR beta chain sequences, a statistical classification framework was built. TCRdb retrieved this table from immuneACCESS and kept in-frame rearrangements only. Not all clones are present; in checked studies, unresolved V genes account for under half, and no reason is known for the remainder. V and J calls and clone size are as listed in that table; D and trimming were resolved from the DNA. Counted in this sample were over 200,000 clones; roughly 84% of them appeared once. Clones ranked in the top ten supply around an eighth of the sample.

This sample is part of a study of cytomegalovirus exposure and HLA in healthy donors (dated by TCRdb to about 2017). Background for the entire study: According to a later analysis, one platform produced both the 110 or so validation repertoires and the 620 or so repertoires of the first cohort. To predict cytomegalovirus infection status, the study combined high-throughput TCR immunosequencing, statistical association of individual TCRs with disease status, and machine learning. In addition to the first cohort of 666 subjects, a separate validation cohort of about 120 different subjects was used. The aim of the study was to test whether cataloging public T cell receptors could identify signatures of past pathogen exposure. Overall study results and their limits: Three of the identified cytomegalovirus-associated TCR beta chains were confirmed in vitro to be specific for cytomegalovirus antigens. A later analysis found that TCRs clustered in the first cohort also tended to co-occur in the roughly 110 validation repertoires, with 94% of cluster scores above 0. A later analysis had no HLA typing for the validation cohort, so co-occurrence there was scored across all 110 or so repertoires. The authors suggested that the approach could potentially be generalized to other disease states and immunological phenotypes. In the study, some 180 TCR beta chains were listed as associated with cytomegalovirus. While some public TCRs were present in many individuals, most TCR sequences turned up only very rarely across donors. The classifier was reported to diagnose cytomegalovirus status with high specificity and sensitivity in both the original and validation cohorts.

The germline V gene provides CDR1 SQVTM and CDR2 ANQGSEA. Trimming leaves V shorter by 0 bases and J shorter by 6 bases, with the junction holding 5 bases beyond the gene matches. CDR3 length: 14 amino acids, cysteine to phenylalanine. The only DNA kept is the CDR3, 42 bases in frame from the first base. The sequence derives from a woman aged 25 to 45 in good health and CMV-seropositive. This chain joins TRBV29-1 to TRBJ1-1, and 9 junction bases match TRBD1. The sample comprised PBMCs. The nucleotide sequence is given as TGCAGCGTTGAAGACCGGGACAGGGTCCCTGAAGCTTTCTTT. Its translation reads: CSVEDRDRVPEAFF.